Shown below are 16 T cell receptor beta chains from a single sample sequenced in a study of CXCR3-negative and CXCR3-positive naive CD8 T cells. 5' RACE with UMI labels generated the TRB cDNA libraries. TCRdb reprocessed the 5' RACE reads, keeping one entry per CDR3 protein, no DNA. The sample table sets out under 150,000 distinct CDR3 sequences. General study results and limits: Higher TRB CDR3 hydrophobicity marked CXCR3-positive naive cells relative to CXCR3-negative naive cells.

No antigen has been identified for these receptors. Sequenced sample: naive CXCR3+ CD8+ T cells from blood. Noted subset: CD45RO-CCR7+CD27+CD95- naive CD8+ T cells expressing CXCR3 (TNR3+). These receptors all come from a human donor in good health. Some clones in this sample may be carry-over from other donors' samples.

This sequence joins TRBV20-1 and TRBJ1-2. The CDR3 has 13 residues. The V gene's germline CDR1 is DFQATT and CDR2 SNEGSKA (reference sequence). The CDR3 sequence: CSASSELPYGYTF.

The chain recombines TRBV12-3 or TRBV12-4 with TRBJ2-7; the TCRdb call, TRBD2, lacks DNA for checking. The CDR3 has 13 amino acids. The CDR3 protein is CASRGLNSYEQYF.

The CDR3: CASTNSGLLYEQYF. The rearrangement joins TRBV7-8 to TRBJ2-7. CDR3 length: 14 residues. Germline loops: CDR1 SGHVS, CDR2 FQNEAQ.

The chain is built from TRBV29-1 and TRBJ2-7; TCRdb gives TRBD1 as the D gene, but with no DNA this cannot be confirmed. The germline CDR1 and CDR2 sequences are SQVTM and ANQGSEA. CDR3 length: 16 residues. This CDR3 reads CSVEVVRDRSSYEQYF.

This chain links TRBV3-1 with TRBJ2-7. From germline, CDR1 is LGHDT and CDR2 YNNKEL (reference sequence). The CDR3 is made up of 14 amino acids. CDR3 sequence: CASSQDSIPYEQYF.

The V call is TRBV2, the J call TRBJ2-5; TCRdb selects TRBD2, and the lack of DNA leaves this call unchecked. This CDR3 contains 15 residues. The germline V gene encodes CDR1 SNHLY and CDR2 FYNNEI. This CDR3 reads CASNPGLAGIETQYF.

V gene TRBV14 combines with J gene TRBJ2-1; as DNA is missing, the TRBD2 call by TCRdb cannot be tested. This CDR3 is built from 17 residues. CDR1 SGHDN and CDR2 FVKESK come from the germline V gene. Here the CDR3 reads CASSQGLGGGPFDEQFF. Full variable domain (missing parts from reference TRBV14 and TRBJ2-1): EAGVTQFPSHSVIEKGQTVTLRCDPISGHDNLYWYRRVMGKEIKFLLHFVKESKQDESGMPNNRFLAERTGGTYSTLKVQPAELEDSGVYFCASSQGLGGGPFDEQFFGPGTRLTVL.

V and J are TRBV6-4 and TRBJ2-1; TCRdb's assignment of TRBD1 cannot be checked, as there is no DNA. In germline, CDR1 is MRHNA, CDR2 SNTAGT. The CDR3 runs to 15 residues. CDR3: CASSDQDRARTEQFF.

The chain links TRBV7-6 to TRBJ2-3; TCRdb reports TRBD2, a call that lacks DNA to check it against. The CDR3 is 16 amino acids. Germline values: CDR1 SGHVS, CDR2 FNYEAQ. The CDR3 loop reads CASSLALAGSTDTQYF.

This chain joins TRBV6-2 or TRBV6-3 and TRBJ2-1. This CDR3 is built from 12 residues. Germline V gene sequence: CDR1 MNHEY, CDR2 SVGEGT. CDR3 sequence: CASSYGYNEQFF.

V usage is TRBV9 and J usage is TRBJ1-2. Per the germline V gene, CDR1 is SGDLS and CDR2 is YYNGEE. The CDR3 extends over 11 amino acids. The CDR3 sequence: CASSVGHGYTF.

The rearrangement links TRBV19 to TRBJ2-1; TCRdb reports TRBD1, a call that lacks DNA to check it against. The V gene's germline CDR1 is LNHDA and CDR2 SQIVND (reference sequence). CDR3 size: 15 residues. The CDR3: CASSIGTGSYNEQFF.

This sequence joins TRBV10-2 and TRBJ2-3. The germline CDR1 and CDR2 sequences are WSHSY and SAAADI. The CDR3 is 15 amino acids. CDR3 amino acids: CASSEAGASTDTQYF.

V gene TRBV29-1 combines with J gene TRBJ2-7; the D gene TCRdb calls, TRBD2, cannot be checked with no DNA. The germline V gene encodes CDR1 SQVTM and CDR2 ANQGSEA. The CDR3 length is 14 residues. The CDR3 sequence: CSVEVREGPYEQYF.

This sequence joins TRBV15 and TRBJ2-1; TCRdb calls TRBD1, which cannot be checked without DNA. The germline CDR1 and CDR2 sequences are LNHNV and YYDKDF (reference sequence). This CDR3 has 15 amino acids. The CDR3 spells CATSRDLVGGTPQFF.

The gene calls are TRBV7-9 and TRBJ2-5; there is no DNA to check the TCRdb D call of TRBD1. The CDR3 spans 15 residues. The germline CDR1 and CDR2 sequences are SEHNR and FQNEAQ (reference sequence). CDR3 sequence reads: CASSGGYGPRETQYF. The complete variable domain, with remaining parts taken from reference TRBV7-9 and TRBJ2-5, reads DTGVSQNPRHKITKRGQNVTFRCDPISEHNRLYWYRQTLGQGPEFLTYFQNEAQLEKSRLLSDRFSAERPKGSFSTLEIQRTEQGDSAMYLCASSGGYGPRETQYFGPGTRLLVL.